This T cell receptor (delta chain) was recovered during a study of gamma-delta chains in newborns, infants, children. Study details: Microbial exposure reportedly drives polyclonal innate γδ T cell expansion after birth.

TCRdb applied CATT to the reads for clone calling. The data contain roughly 2,200 delta-chain clones, approximately 1.5% of them singletons. This clone qualifies as medium-sized (0.01 to 0.1%). Different DNA sequences within this sample yield the same CDR3. The material sequenced was blood. This clonotype was obtained from a child who was a newborn, infant or young child, either healthy, febrile or measles-vaccinated (not recorded which).

DNA of the CDR3: TGTGCTCTTGGGGAACCGCACCCGATAAGGGTGACTGGGGATAGGGGGGGCACCGATAAACTCATCTTT. Encoded protein: CALGEPHPIRVTGDRGGTDKLIF. The J gene is TRDJ1, the V gene TRDV1; 7 bases are a match to TRDD3. The V gene's germline CDR1 is TSWWSYY and CDR2 QGS. J was trimmed by 1 base and V by 1 base; bases with no gene match: 27. The CDR3 loop spans 23 amino acids.